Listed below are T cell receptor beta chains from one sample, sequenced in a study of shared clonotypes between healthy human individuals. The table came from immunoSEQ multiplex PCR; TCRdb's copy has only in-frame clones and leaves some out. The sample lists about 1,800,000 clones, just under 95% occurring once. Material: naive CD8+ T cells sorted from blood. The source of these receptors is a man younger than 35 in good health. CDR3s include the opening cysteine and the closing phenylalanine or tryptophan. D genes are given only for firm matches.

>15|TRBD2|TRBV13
CASSLRAGLTDTQYF
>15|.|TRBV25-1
CASSEYPGTADTQYF
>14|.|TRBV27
CASSLKGHPYEQYF
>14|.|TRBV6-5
CASSYSHPEVTQYF
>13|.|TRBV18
CASSIGRDYEQYF
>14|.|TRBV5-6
CASSGGAEGHEQYF
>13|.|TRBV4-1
CASSSPRGGEQYF
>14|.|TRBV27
CASSLGTQDYEQYF
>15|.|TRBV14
CASSQFPSSGNTIYF
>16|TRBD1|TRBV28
CASRETGTGDTYEQYF
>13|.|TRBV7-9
CASSLGGVGEQYF
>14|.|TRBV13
CASSFPHEDDGYTF
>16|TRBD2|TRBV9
CASSEGTSGYTDTQYF
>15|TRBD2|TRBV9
CASSVESGETNEQFF
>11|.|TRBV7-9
CASRSYNEQFF
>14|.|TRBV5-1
CASSLDYPSYEQYF
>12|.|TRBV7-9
CASSLRGEKLFF
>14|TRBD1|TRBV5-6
CASSFGQGGREAFF
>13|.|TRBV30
CAWTPGITGELFF
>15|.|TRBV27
CASSLSGLREQPQHF
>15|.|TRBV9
CASSVGGGGKNIQYF
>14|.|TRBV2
CASSEWADNTEAFF
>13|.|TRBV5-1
CASSTTENYGYTF
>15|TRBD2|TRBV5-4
CASSYSGDFQETQYF
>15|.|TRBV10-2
CASRGAGTQADTQYF
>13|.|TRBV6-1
CASNKGSYNEQFF
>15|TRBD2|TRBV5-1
CASSLASGTRNEQFF
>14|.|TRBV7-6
CASSLGRGSYEQYF
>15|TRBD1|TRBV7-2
CASGTGPPGTDTQYF
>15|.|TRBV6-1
CASSEVEGFSYEQYF
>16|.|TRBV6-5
CASSYSAQSSSYEQYF